The present T cell receptor beta chain was sequenced within a study of blood T cells in healthy people across ages. Regarding the study as a whole: Long-lived donors exceeded aged donors in naive CD4+ cells and diversity. Expanded clonotype changes were possibly confounded by unknown donor CMV status.

A J-beta primer mix and a sample-barcoded 5' primer were used in a second PCR of about 6 to 12 cycles. Each of the cDNA molecules was tagged by a template-switch adaptor with 12 random nucleotides. TCRdb re-derived calls from the 5' RACE reads in MiXCR, one entry per CDR3 protein. This table has 1.5 million to 2 million distinct CDR3 sequences, just under 50% appearing once. Each sample yielded at least 5 micrograms of PBMC total RNA. The CDR3 length is 15 residues. Trimming removed 6 bases from V and 0 bases from J; junction bases left unmatched: 7. Looked up from germline, CDR1 is MNHEY and CDR2 is SVGEGT. The sample holds many counts of this clonotype. The antigen is unknown.

The TCR comes from a woman aged 35 to 49 in good health. Sequenced sample: blood. The chain has TRBV6-2 or TRBV6-3 and TRBJ2-7; 8 bases agree with TRBD1. In DNA, the CDR3 is TGTGCCAGCAGCTCCCGGGACAGGCCCTCCTACGAGCAGTACTTC. The encoded protein is CASSSRDRPSYEQYF.